This is a list of T cell receptor beta chains from one sample in a study of EBV T-cell therapy then PD-1 blockade in nasopharyngeal carcinoma. No antigen is known for these receptors. The data were produced by immunoSEQ multiplex PCR, yet TCRdb's version contains in-frame clones alone and is incomplete. This sample has 20,000 or so clones, with roughly 84% found just once. This sample comprised CD8+ T cells from blood, obtained around day 60 from a patient whose treatment included autologous EBV-specific T cells and nivolumab. The receptors shown here come from a middle-aged man with nasopharyngeal carcinoma. CDR3s include the opening cysteine and the closing phenylalanine or tryptophan. The D gene is left open where the match is weak. Clone size is stated in some rows and not others, as once, few, many or a class when expanded.

v_gene: TRBV7-9
d_gene: NA
abundance: NA
len: 15
j_gene: TRBJ1-2
CDR3nt: TGTGCCAGCAGCTTGGCAGGGCCAATTTTAGTGGGCTACACCTTC
CDR3aa: CASSLAGPILVGYTF

v_gene: TRBV7-9
d_gene: NA
abundance: NA
len: 16
j_gene: TRBJ2-1
CDR3nt: TGTGCCAGCAGCCTTCCTCCCAAAGGGACCGACAATGAGCAGTTCTTC
CDR3aa: CASSLPPKGTDNEQFF

v_gene: TRBV28
d_gene: NA
abundance: NA
len: 16
j_gene: TRBJ1-5
CDR3nt: TGTGCCAGCAGTTTACCCGGACCGGAGGGAGATCAGCCCCAGCATTTT
CDR3aa: CASSLPGPEGDQPQHF

v_gene: TRBV4-1
d_gene: NA
abundance: medium-sized
len: 14
j_gene: TRBJ2-7
CDR3nt: TGCGCCAGCAGCCAAGGAGGCGGCATGTACGAGCAGTACTTC
CDR3aa: CASSQGGGMYEQYF

v_gene: TRBV27
d_gene: NA
abundance: NA
len: 17
j_gene: TRBJ2-2
CDR3nt: TGTGCCAGCAGTTTATCGTACTGGCCCGCGAACACCGGGGAGCTGTTTTTT
CDR3aa: CASSLSYWPANTGELFF

v_gene: TRBV27
d_gene: TRBD1
abundance: NA
len: 14
j_gene: TRBJ1-2
CDR3nt: TGTGCCAGCAAGGGGACAGGGAGGCGTTATGGCTACACCTTC
CDR3aa: CASKGTGRRYGYTF

v_gene: TRBV29-1
d_gene: NA
abundance: NA
len: 13
j_gene: TRBJ2-1
CDR3nt: TGCAGCGCTGAGGGACACTCCTACAATGAGCAGTTCTTC
CDR3aa: CSAEGHSYNEQFF

v_gene: TRBV7-6
d_gene: NA
abundance: once
len: 15
j_gene: TRBJ1-5
CDR3nt: TGTGCCAGCAGCCTAGGGCGTGGACCAGGTCAGCCCCAGCATTTT
CDR3aa: CASSLGRGPGQPQHF

v_gene: TRBV7-9
d_gene: NA
abundance: NA
len: 12
j_gene: TRBJ1-1
CDR3nt: TGTGCCAGCAGCCTAGATAAATCTGAAGCTTTCTTT
CDR3aa: CASSLDKSEAFF

v_gene: TRBV6-2/TRBV6-3
d_gene: NA
abundance: NA
len: 17
j_gene: TRBJ1-5
CDR3nt: TGTGCCAGCAGTTATAGACCCGGGCTATATAGCAATCAGCCCCAGCATTTT
CDR3aa: CASSYRPGLYSNQPQHF

v_gene: TRBV19
d_gene: TRBD2
abundance: NA
len: 15
j_gene: TRBJ2-7
CDR3nt: TGTGCCAGCCATCCCACTCGCGGGGGTTCGGGCGAGCAGTACTTC
CDR3aa: CASHPTRGGSGEQYF

v_gene: TRBV27
d_gene: NA
abundance: NA
len: 16
j_gene: TRBJ1-2
CDR3nt: TGTGCCAGCAGTTTATCGCCGCGAGGGGTTGGTGATGGCTACACCTTC
CDR3aa: CASSLSPRGVGDGYTF

v_gene: TRBV19
d_gene: NA
abundance: NA
len: 14
j_gene: TRBJ1-2
CDR3nt: TGTGCCAGTATTGCAGGGAACGTCTTCTATGGCTACACCTTC
CDR3aa: CASIAGNVFYGYTF

v_gene: TRBV6-2/TRBV6-3
d_gene: NA
abundance: few
len: 14
j_gene: TRBJ2-7
CDR3nt: TGTGCCAGCAGCCCACTGTCCCGGTCGGCCGAGCAGTACTTC
CDR3aa: CASSPLSRSAEQYF

v_gene: TRBV12-3/TRBV12-4
d_gene: NA
abundance: NA
len: 11
j_gene: TRBJ1-2
CDR3nt: TGTGCCAGCCCGGGGGATGATGGCTACACCTTC
CDR3aa: CASPGDDGYTF

v_gene: TRBV5-8
d_gene: NA
abundance: NA
len: 15
j_gene: TRBJ2-1
CDR3nt: TGTGCCAGCAGCTTGAATCAGGGTAGATACAATGAGCAGTTCTTC
CDR3aa: CASSLNQGRYNEQFF

v_gene: TRBV6-2/TRBV6-3
d_gene: TRBD1
abundance: NA
len: 19
j_gene: TRBJ2-2
CDR3nt: TGTGCCAGCAGTTATCAATCACATCCGGGACAGGGTCATAACGGGGAGCTGTTTTTT
CDR3aa: CASSYQSHPGQGHNGELFF

v_gene: TRBV3-1/TRBV3-2
d_gene: TRBD1
abundance: once
len: 15
j_gene: TRBJ1-6
CDR3nt: TGTGCCAGCAGCCAGAGGACAGGGGTTTTGTCACCCCTCCACTTT
CDR3aa: CASSQRTGVLSPLHF

v_gene: TRBV4-1
d_gene: NA
abundance: NA
len: 14
j_gene: TRBJ2-7
CDR3nt: TGCGCCAGCAGCCAAGAGAGGTACCCCTACGAGCAGTACTTC
CDR3aa: CASSQERYPYEQYF

v_gene: TRBV4-1
d_gene: NA
abundance: NA
len: 15
j_gene: TRBJ2-3
CDR3nt: TGCGCCAGCAGCCAAGAGCAGGTTAGCACAGATACGCAGTATTTT
CDR3aa: CASSQEQVSTDTQYF

v_gene: TRBV6-6
d_gene: NA
abundance: NA
len: 14
j_gene: TRBJ1-6
CDR3nt: TGTGCCAGCAGCCCTTCGGGGGGCGGTTCACCCCTCCACTTT
CDR3aa: CASSPSGGGSPLHF

v_gene: TRBV6-1
d_gene: NA
abundance: NA
len: 14
j_gene: TRBJ2-2
CDR3nt: TGTGCCAGCAGTGAATTTCTAGAACCCGGGGAGCTGTTTTTT
CDR3aa: CASSEFLEPGELFF

v_gene: TRBV28
d_gene: NA
abundance: NA
len: 14
j_gene: TRBJ1-2
CDR3nt: TGTGCCAGCACCGTGGGGGGGCAAGGCTATGGCTACACCTTC
CDR3aa: CASTVGGQGYGYTF

v_gene: TRBV12-5
d_gene: NA
abundance: NA
len: 16
j_gene: TRBJ2-1
CDR3nt: TGTGCTAGTGGTCTTGGCGACATTGGCTCCTACAATGAGCAGTTCTTC
CDR3aa: CASGLGDIGSYNEQFF

v_gene: TRBV7-9
d_gene: NA
abundance: NA
len: 14
j_gene: TRBJ2-3
CDR3nt: TGTGCCAGCAGCTTAGGGCAGGGCACAGATACGCAGTATTTT
CDR3aa: CASSLGQGTDTQYF

v_gene: TRBV24-1
d_gene: NA
abundance: few
len: 14
j_gene: TRBJ1-5
CDR3nt: TGTGCCACCAGTGCTAACATGGGGAGCGGGCCCCAGCATTTT
CDR3aa: CATSANMGSGPQHF

v_gene: TRBV9
d_gene: NA
abundance: NA
len: 15
j_gene: TRBJ2-7
CDR3nt: TGTGCCAGCAGCTCCGGACGCGGCGGCTCCTACGAGCAGTACTTC
CDR3aa: CASSSGRGGSYEQYF

v_gene: TRBV4-3
d_gene: NA
abundance: NA
len: 19
j_gene: TRBJ2-7
CDR3nt: TGCGCCAGCAGCCAAGATTTTCAGGAGTGGGTCAGGGGCCACTACGAGCAGTACTTC
CDR3aa: CASSQDFQEWVRGHYEQYF

v_gene: TRBV6-5
d_gene: TRBD2
abundance: NA
len: 16
j_gene: TRBJ2-7
CDR3nt: TGTGCCAGCAGTTACCCCTCTAGCGGGGGTTCCTACGAGCAGTACTTC
CDR3aa: CASSYPSSGGSYEQYF

v_gene: TRBV15
d_gene: NA
abundance: NA
len: 14
j_gene: TRBJ1-6
CDR3nt: TGTGCCACCAGCAGGGGCAGGGGTAATTCACCCCTCCACTTT
CDR3aa: CATSRGRGNSPLHF

v_gene: TRBV6-2/TRBV6-3
d_gene: NA
abundance: once
len: 13
j_gene: TRBJ2-3
CDR3nt: TGTGCCAGCAGTTACTGGGGGATAGATACGCAGTATTTT
CDR3aa: CASSYWGIDTQYF

v_gene: TRBV27
d_gene: NA
abundance: NA
len: 14
j_gene: TRBJ1-6
CDR3nt: TGTGCCAGCAGTACCCGCAGGGTAAATTCACCCCTCCACTTT
CDR3aa: CASSTRRVNSPLHF

v_gene: TRBV18
d_gene: TRBD1
abundance: NA
len: 14
j_gene: TRBJ2-7
CDR3nt: TGTGCCAGCTCACGAGGACAGGGAGCCTACGAGCAGTACTTC
CDR3aa: CASSRGQGAYEQYF

v_gene: TRBV12-5
d_gene: NA
abundance: NA
len: 11
j_gene: TRBJ1-1
CDR3nt: TGTGCTAGTGGTTTAAGTACTGAAGCTTTCTTT
CDR3aa: CASGLSTEAFF

v_gene: TRBV24-1
d_gene: NA
abundance: NA
len: 13
j_gene: TRBJ2-6
CDR3nt: TGTGCCACTCAGGGGTGGGGGGCCAACGTCCTGACTTTC
CDR3aa: CATQGWGANVLTF

v_gene: TRBV7-8
d_gene: NA
abundance: many
len: 15
j_gene: TRBJ2-7
CDR3nt: TGTGCCAGCAGCGGGGGTCGGGGGACCTCCTACGAGCAGTACTTC
CDR3aa: CASSGGRGTSYEQYF

v_gene: TRBV7-9
d_gene: NA
abundance: NA
len: 17
j_gene: TRBJ2-3
CDR3nt: TGTGCCAGCAGCTTAACGTCGGCAGGGAGGTGGGGCGATACGCAGTATTTT
CDR3aa: CASSLTSAGRWGDTQYF

v_gene: TRBV13
d_gene: NA
abundance: NA
len: 13
j_gene: TRBJ2-1
CDR3nt: TGTGCCAGCAGCTTGGGGGGGCGGGATGAGCAGTTCTTC
CDR3aa: CASSLGGRDEQFF

v_gene: TRBV25-1
d_gene: TRBD2
abundance: NA
len: 14
j_gene: TRBJ2-3
CDR3nt: TGTGCCAGCAGTGAATGGGAGGGCTTGGATACGCAGTATTTT
CDR3aa: CASSEWEGLDTQYF

v_gene: TRBV27
d_gene: TRBD1
abundance: NA
len: 14
j_gene: TRBJ1-5
CDR3nt: TGTGCCAGCAGTTTATTGACAGGGACTCAGCCCCAGCATTTT
CDR3aa: CASSLLTGTQPQHF

v_gene: TRBV9
d_gene: NA
abundance: NA
len: 19
j_gene: TRBJ1-4
CDR3nt: TGTGCCAGCAGCGTAGACGGGGGGGCCTTCGGGACCCCCGAGGGAAAACTGTTTTTT
CDR3aa: CASSVDGGAFGTPEGKLFF

v_gene: TRBV7-7
d_gene: NA
abundance: NA
len: 15
j_gene: TRBJ2-7
CDR3nt: TGTGCCAGCAGCTTAGGGCCGGGACTCTCCTACGAGCAGTACTTC
CDR3aa: CASSLGPGLSYEQYF

v_gene: TRBV27
d_gene: NA
abundance: NA
len: 15
j_gene: TRBJ2-3
CDR3nt: TGTGCCAGCAGCCCGCGACAGTCTAGCACAGATACGCAGTATTTT
CDR3aa: CASSPRQSSTDTQYF

v_gene: TRBV6-4
d_gene: NA
abundance: NA
len: 13
j_gene: TRBJ1-5
CDR3nt: TGTGCCAGCAGTGACACATACAATCAGCCCCAGCATTTT
CDR3aa: CASSDTYNQPQHF

v_gene: TRBV6-2/TRBV6-3
d_gene: TRBD2
abundance: few
len: 14
j_gene: TRBJ2-3
CDR3nt: TGTGCCAGCAGTAGCGGGGGGGCCACAGATACGCAGTATTTT
CDR3aa: CASSSGGATDTQYF

v_gene: TRBV5-1
d_gene: TRBD2
abundance: NA
len: 15
j_gene: TRBJ2-5
CDR3nt: TGCGCCAGCAGGACCGGGACTAGGTACCAAGAGACCCAGTACTTC
CDR3aa: CASRTGTRYQETQYF